Listed below are T cell receptor beta chains from one sample, sequenced in a study of blood T cell repertoires in COVID-19. Sequencing was performed with immunoSEQ multiplex PCR; in TCRdb, only in-frame clones are kept and a portion is missing. The sample lists just under 90,000 clones, roughly 78% occurring once. The material sequenced was peripheral blood. The source of these receptors is an elderly woman with acute or convalescent COVID-19. Each CDR3 is given with its conserved first and last residue.

TRBV30 CAWSASRVLGKKGQETQYF
TRBV7-3 CASSPSGVFGTQYF
TRBV7-2 CASSFTTGSQPQHF
TRBV6-6 CASSRGGRNNEKLFF
TRBV6-2/TRBV6-3 CASSYSQRAELKNEQFF
TRBV14 CASSFGGGNNEQFF
TRBV30 CAWNRQGNSPLHF
TRBV9 CASSPPGGWGNTIYF
TRBV6-6 CASSYSAGGVGEKLFF
TRBV5-1 CASSWDSGTNYGYTF
TRBV2 CASSRTSGGAWEQFF
TRBV5-1 CASSLTGGMNTGELFF
TRBV5-1 CASSLKTSGGVSSYEQYF
TRBV24-1 CATSAGTGELFF
TRBV7-9 CASSFGQNNYGYTF
TRBV11-2 CASSTYRRGRRNEQFF
TRBV27 CASSTNRGINQPQHF
TRBV9 CASSARSMGGGETQYF
TRBV28 CASQRVGFDGELFF
TRBV29-1 CSVAQGTASNQPQHF
TRBV3-1/TRBV3-2 CASEGPGEQYF
TRBV3-1/TRBV3-2 CASSQGHRGERTQYF
TRBV11-1 CASSLAGETSTFF
TRBV7-9 CASSRGQGPYGYTF
TRBV5-5 CASSFEPGHPSYNEQFF
TRBV5-6 CASSAYRYGYTF
TRBV3-1/TRBV3-2 CASSPRVAGGLETQYF
TRBV6-5 CASRGPGQGYGGYTF
TRBV11-3 CASSPGTGGPGANVLTF
TRBV5-5 CASSFSQGHYGYTF
TRBV5-1 CASSLDNDREAFF
TRBV5-1 CASSSSPSPAEAFF
TRBV27 CASSSDRGGGSPLHF
TRBV7-6 CASSLGQGGLNQPQHF
TRBV24-1 CATSDLSQGAEGYTF
TRBV27 CASSLQGGLGEQYF
TRBV18 CASSPPRTPLNTEAFF
TRBV6-2/TRBV6-3 CASSPHGQKLINYGYTF
TRBV27 CASSLWGGDQPQHF
TRBV6-5 CASRKRGQNYGYTF
TRBV3-1/TRBV3-2 CASSQDWLAGDRCGTDTQYF
TRBV25-1 CASSQGMNTEAFF
TRBV3-1/TRBV3-2 CASTNNYGYTF
TRBV7-2 CASSSGRWAGPYGYTF
TRBV30 CAWGSGQGTDTQYF
TRBV18 CASSPRQAFDSPLHF
TRBV24-1 CATSGVQGGEAFF
TRBV5-5 CASSLDIPPLHF
TRBV20-1 CSASGQGRYEQYF
TRBV7-2 CASSPEVTRSTDTQYF
TRBV28 CASIGTAQNYGYTF
TRBV2 CASSDRGQAKPQHF
TRBV21-1 CASSNGHRGRGYTF
TRBV30 CAWDSVGGAGNTIYF
TRBV11-1 CASSLAGQGLNEQFF